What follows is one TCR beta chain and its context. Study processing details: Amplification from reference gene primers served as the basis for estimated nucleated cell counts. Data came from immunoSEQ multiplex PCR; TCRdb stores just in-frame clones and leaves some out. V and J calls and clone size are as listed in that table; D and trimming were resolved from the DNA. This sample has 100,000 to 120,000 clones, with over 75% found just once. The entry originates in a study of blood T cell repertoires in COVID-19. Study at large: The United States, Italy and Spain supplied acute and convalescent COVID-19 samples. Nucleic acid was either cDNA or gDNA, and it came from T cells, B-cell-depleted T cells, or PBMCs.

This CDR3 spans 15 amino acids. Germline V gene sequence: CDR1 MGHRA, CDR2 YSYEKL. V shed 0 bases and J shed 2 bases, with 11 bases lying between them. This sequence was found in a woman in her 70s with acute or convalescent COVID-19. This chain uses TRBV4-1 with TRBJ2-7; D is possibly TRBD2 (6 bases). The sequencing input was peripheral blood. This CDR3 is CASSQEGTGAYEQYF. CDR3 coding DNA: TGCGCCAGCAGCCAAGAAGGGACTGGGGCCTACGAGCAGTACTTC.